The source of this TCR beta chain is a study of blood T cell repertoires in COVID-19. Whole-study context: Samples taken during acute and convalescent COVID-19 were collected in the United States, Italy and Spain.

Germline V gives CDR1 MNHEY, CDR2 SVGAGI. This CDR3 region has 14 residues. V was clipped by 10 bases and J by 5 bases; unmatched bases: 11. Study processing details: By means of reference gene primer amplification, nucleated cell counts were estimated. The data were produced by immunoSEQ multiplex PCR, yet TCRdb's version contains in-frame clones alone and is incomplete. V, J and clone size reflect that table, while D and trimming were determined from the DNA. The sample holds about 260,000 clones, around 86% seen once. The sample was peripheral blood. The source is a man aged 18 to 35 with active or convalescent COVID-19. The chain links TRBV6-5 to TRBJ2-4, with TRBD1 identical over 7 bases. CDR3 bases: TGTGCCACCCTCGGCGAGGGGGCCCAAAACATTCAGTACTTC. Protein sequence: CATLGEGAQNIQYF.